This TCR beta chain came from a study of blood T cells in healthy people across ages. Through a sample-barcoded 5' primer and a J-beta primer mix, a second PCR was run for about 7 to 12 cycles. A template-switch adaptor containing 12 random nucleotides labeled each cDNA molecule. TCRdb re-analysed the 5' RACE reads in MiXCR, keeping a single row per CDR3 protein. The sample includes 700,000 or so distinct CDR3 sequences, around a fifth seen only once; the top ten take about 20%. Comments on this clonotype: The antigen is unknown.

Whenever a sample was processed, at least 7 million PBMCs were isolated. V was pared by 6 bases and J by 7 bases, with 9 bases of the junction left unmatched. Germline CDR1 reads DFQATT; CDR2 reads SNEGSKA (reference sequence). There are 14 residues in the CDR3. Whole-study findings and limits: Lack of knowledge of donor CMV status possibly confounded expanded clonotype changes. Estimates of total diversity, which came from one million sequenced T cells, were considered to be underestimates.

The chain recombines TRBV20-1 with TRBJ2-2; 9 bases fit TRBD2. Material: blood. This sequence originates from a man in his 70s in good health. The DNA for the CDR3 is TGCAGTGCCCCGGGTAGCGGGAGCGTCGGGGAGCTGTTTTTT. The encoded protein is CSAPGSGSVGELFF.